The rows below give T cell receptor beta chains drawn from one sample of a study of technical replicates of blood from four donors. The repertoire was sequenced with immunoSEQ multiplex PCR; TCRdb's copy has only in-frame clones and lacks some. The sample includes about 72,000 clones, around 95% of them seen just once. Sequenced input: T cells isolated from PBMCs. The receptors were gathered from a human donor in good health. Both conserved end residues are part of each CDR3. D genes are given only for firm matches. Expanded clones are given a class, and other clones once, few, many or no size at all.

>-|-|TRBV15|TRBJ2-7
CATSRDRGSSHYEQYF
TGTGCCACCAGCAGAGATCGCGGCAGTTCCCACTACGAGCAGTACTTC
>-|-|TRBV19|TRBJ1-1
CATSDSENTEAFF
TGTGCCACCAGTGACAGCGAGAACACTGAAGCTTTCTTT
>-|TRBD1|TRBV27|TRBJ2-7
CASSRVTGAPRLYEQYF
TGTGCCAGCAGTAGGGTAACAGGGGCCCCTCGTCTCTACGAGCAGTACTTC
>-|-|TRBV11-2|TRBJ1-1
CASRNPYRRPPTEAFF
TGTGCCAGCAGGAACCCCTACAGGAGACCTCCTACTGAAGCTTTCTTT
>-|-|TRBV5-4|TRBJ2-7
CASSLGGQRGVFYEQYF
TGTGCCAGCAGCCTGGGTGGACAGCGAGGGGTTTTCTACGAGCAGTACTTC
>-|-|TRBV4-1|TRBJ1-2
CASRLFRDNRADYTF
TGCGCCAGCAGACTCTTCCGGGACAACCGGGCTGACTACACCTTC
>-|TRBD1|TRBV6-1|TRBJ1-1
CASSEGTGAPNTEAFF
TGTGCCAGCAGTGAGGGGACAGGGGCCCCGAACACTGAAGCTTTCTTT
>-|TRBD2|TRBV9|TRBJ2-7
CASSQGPLAGDFEQYF
TGTGCCAGCAGCCAGGGCCCACTAGCGGGAGATTTCGAGCAGTACTTC
>once|-|TRBV28|TRBJ1-2
CASSSRDYGYTF
TGTGCCAGCAGTTCTCGAGACTATGGCTACACCTTC
>once|-|TRBV7-6|TRBJ2-7
CASSSGEAEQYF
TGTGCCAGCAGCTCCGGGGAGGCAGAGCAGTACTTC
>-|-|TRBV29-1|TRBJ2-2
CSVEAEGTGELFF
TGCAGCGTTGAGGCCGAGGGCACCGGGGAGCTGTTTTTT
>-|-|TRBV7-2|TRBJ2-4
CASSLVGWTLNIQYF
TGTGCCAGCAGCTTAGTAGGGTGGACTCTGAACATTCAGTACTTC
>-|-|TRBV7-2|TRBJ1-5
CASSLSSIQPQHF
TGTGCCAGCAGCTTATCATCTATTCAGCCCCAGCATTTT
>once|-|TRBV11-3|TRBJ1-1
CASSLDAGNTEAFF
TGTGCCAGCAGCTTAGACGCAGGAAACACTGAAGCTTTCTTT
>-|-|TRBV29-1|TRBJ2-7
CSATPGLHSYEQYF
TGCAGCGCTACACCGGGACTTCACTCCTACGAGCAGTACTTC
>-|-|TRBV5-4|TRBJ1-2
CASSLDGRANYGYTF
TGTGCCAGCAGCTTGGACGGGCGGGCTAACTATGGCTACACCTTC
>few|-|TRBV27|TRBJ1-2
CATLPNTGGYGYTF
TGTGCCACGTTACCAAATACCGGGGGCTATGGCTACACCTTC
>-|-|TRBV5-4|TRBJ2-1
CASSLGAGNEQFF
TGTGCCAGCAGCTTGGGAGCAGGCAATGAGCAGTTCTTC
>-|-|TRBV7-3|TRBJ1-6
CASSLSADSYSPLHF
TGTGCCAGCAGCTTATCAGCGGACAGTTATTCACCCCTCCACTTT
>-|-|TRBV5-1|TRBJ1-2
CASSPEVPYGYTF
TGCGCCAGCAGCCCAGAAGTTCCTTATGGCTACACCTTC
>-|-|TRBV7-9|TRBJ1-3
CAPRVAGNTIYF
TGTGCTCCCAGGGTTGCTGGAAACACCATATATTTT
>-|-|TRBV6-5|TRBJ2-5
CASSSTWAGQETQYF
TGTGCCAGCAGTTCCACCTGGGCGGGACAAGAGACCCAGTACTTC
>-|-|TRBV27|TRBJ2-5
CASSFEGSRYQETQYF
TGTGCCAGCAGTTTTGAGGGATCGAGGTACCAAGAGACCCAGTACTTC
>-|TRBD2|TRBV6-6|TRBJ2-3
CASIGEGRATGDTQYF
TGTGCCAGCATTGGGGAGGGGCGGGCAACGGGAGATACGCAGTATTTT
>once|-|TRBV28|TRBJ1-5
CASWGASNQPQHF
TGTGCCAGCTGGGGCGCTAGCAATCAGCCCCAGCATTTT
>-|TRBD1|TRBV7-8|TRBJ2-7
CASSAPGTDFSEQYF
TGTGCCAGCAGCGCGCCGGGGACAGACTTCTCCGAGCAGTACTTC
>-|TRBD1|TRBV9|TRBJ2-7
CASSWTGGQGLYEQYF
TGTGCCAGCAGCTGGACCGGCGGACAGGGTCTTTACGAGCAGTACTTC
>once|TRBD1|TRBV5-1|TRBJ1-1
CASSRDRGTRGTEAFF
TGCGCCAGCAGCCGGGACAGGGGAACTCGGGGGACTGAAGCTTTCTTT
>-|TRBD2|TRBV6-5|TRBJ2-7
CASKGRGDYEQYF
TGTGCCAGCAAAGGACGGGGGGACTACGAGCAGTACTTC
>-|TRBD1|TRBV7-8|TRBJ1-4
CASSHGTGASYNEKLFF
TGTGCCAGCAGCCACGGGACAGGGGCCTCCTATAATGAAAAACTGTTTTTT
>-|-|TRBV5-6|TRBJ2-7
CASSLGLVSEQYF
TGTGCCAGCAGCTTGGGACTAGTAAGCGAGCAGTACTTC
>-|-|TRBV19|TRBJ2-7
CASTGASGLPYEQYF
TGTGCCAGTACCGGAGCCTCAGGGCTGCCCTACGAGCAGTACTTC
>-|TRBD1|TRBV4-2|TRBJ2-2
CASSQIQGGGTGELFF
TGTGCCAGCAGCCAGATACAGGGGGGCGGCACCGGGGAGCTGTTTTTT
>-|TRBD2|TRBV11-2|TRBJ2-1
CASSFLRTSGYEQFF
TGTGCCAGCAGCTTTCTAAGGACTAGTGGCTATGAGCAGTTCTTC
>-|-|TRBV28|TRBJ2-7
CASTLRTGTYEQYF
TGTGCCAGCACCCTTAGAACGGGGACCTACGAGCAGTACTTC
>-|-|TRBV27|TRBJ2-7
CASSLRQAPSYEQYF
TGTGCCAGCAGTTTAAGACAGGCACCCTCCTACGAGCAGTACTTC
>-|-|TRBV7-8|TRBJ1-1
CASSWRGRNTEAFF
TGTGCCAGCAGCTGGAGGGGCAGGAACACTGAAGCTTTCTTT
>-|-|TRBV25-1|TRBJ2-3
CASTLTTYTDTQYF
TGTGCCAGCACCCTGACAACATACACAGATACGCAGTATTTT
>-|-|TRBV20-1|TRBJ1-1
CSAREYFEAFF
TGCAGTGCTAGGGAGTATTTTGAAGCTTTCTTT
>-|-|TRBV7-4|TRBJ2-7
CASSLTRLWRRGTSYEQYF
TGTGCCAGCAGCTTGACCCGACTTTGGAGGCGCGGTACCTCCTACGAGCAGTACTTC
>-|TRBD1|TRBV27|TRBJ1-2
CASSPDPTGVWGYTF
TGTGCCAGCAGTCCCGATCCGACAGGGGTATGGGGCTACACCTTC
>-|-|TRBV9|TRBJ2-5
CASSVAFSGQETQYF
TGTGCCAGCAGCGTAGCGTTTTCGGGACAAGAGACCCAGTACTTC
>-|-|TRBV27|TRBJ1-1
CASILGSGEAFF
TGTGCCAGCATCTTGGGCTCCGGTGAAGCTTTCTTT
>-|-|TRBV15|TRBJ2-2
CATRARLNTGELFF
TGTGCCACCAGAGCGAGACTGAACACCGGGGAGCTGTTTTTT
>-|-|TRBV5-4|TRBJ2-5
CASSSGTVQETQYF
TGTGCCAGCAGTTCCGGGACTGTTCAAGAGACCCAGTACTTC
>-|-|TRBV5-6|TRBJ2-7
CASSHDSERLPYEQYF
TGTGCCAGCAGCCACGACTCGGAGCGGCTTCCCTACGAGCAGTACTTC
>-|-|TRBV25-1|TRBJ1-2
CASSVAGFYGYTF
TGTGCCAGCAGTGTGGCAGGCTTCTATGGCTACACCTTC
>-|-|TRBV9|TRBJ2-7
CASSVVGSSYEQYF
TGTGCCAGCAGCGTAGTCGGTAGCTCCTACGAGCAGTACTTC
>-|-|TRBV6-5|TRBJ2-5
CASSFRVRETQYF
TGTGCCAGCAGTTTCCGGGTTCGTGAGACCCAGTACTTC
>-|-|TRBV6-1|TRBJ2-3
CASSEALQGTDTQYF
TGTGCCAGCAGTGAAGCGCTTCAGGGCACAGATACGCAGTATTTT
>-|TRBD2|TRBV5-1|TRBJ2-1
CASSLEARGSYNEQFF
TGCGCCAGCAGCTTGGAGGCCCGCGGGAGTTACAATGAGCAGTTCTTC